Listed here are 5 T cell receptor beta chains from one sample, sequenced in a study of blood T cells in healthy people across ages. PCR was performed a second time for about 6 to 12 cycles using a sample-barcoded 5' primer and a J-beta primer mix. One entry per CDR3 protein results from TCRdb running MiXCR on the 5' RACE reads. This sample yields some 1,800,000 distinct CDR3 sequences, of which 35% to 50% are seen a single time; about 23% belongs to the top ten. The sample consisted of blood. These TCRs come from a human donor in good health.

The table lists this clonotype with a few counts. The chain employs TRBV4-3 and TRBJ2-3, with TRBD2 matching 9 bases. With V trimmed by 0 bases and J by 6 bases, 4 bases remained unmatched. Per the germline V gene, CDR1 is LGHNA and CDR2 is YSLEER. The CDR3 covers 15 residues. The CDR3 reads CASSQDFLAGDTQYF. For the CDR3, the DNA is TGCGCCAGCAGCCAAGATTTCCTAGCGGGGGATACGCAGTATTTT.

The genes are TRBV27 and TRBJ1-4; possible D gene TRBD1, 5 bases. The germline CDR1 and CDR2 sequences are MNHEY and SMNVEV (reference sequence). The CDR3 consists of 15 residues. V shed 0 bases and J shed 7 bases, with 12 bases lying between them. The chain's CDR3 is CASSLSGGLSEKLFF. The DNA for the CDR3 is TGTGCCAGCAGTTTATCGGGGGGTTTAAGTGAAAAACTGTTTTTT.

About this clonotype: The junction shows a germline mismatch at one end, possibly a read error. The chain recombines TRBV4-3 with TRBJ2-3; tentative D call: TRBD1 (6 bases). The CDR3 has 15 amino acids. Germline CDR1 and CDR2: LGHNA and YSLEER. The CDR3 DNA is TGTGCCAGCAGCCAAGCAGGGGCTAGCACAGATACGCAGTATTTT. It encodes CASSQAGASTDTQYF.

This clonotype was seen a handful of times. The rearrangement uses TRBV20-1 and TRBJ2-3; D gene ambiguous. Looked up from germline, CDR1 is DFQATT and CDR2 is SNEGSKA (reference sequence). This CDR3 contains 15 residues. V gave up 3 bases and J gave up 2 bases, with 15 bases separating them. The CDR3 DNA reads TGCAGTGCTAGGCCAACGGGCTATTTCACAGATACGCAGTATTTT. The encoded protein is CSARPTGYFTDTQYF.

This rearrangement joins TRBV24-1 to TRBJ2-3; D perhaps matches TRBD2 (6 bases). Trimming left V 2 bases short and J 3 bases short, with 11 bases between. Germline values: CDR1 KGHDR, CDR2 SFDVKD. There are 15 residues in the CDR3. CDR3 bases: TGTGCCACCAGTGATTATGGGGACTCGACAGATACGCAGTATTTT. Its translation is CATSDYGDSTDTQYF.